These T cell receptor beta chains were read from a single sample in a study of blood T cell repertoires in COVID-19. Sequencing was performed with immunoSEQ multiplex PCR; in TCRdb, only in-frame clones are kept and a portion is missing. The sample has about 150,000 clones, around 84% seen once. The specimen sequenced was peripheral blood. The receptor source for this set is a man aged 70 or older with acute or convalescent COVID-19. Both conserved end residues are part of each CDR3. Fields, in order: J gene, clone size, V gene, D gene, CDR3 protein, CDR3 DNA. The D gene is left open where the match is weak. Only part of the rows carry a size: once, few, many, or a class if the clone is expanded.

TRBJ1-6,.,TRBV6-5,TRBD1,CASRGDRVASPLHF,TGTGCCAGCAGGGGGGACAGGGTGGCGTCACCCCTCCACTTT
TRBJ1-1,.,TRBV7-9,.,CASNRRGESVGTMGRAFF,TGTGCCAGCAATCGGAGAGGAGAAAGTGTAGGGACAATGGGAAGAGCTTTCTTT
TRBJ1-4,.,TRBV18,.,CASSPDLLPEGEKLFF,TGTGCCAGCTCACCGGATCTTCTTCCGGAGGGTGAAAAACTGTTTTTT
TRBJ1-1,once,TRBV19,.,CASTFQGTNTEAFF,TGTGCCAGTACTTTCCAGGGTACGAACACTGAAGCTTTCTTT
TRBJ2-7,.,TRBV21-1,.,CASSKAFFLWADGGSPGYYEQYF,TGTGCCAGCAGCAAAGCGTTTTTTCTGTGGGCCGATGGAGGGTCACCAGGCTACTACGAGCAGTACTTC
TRBJ2-7,.,TRBV7-8,TRBD2,CASSFLAGDPYEQYF,TGTGCCAGCAGCTTCCTAGCGGGAGACCCCTACGAGCAGTACTTC
TRBJ1-1,.,TRBV21-1,.,CASSKEGAVPELTEAFF,TGTGCCAGCAGCAAAGAGGGGGCCGTACCTGAGCTCACTGAAGCTTTCTTT
TRBJ2-7,.,TRBV6-8,.,CASSYSYPVSCEQYF,TGTGCCAGCAGTTACTCGTATCCGGTATCCTGCGAGCAGTACTTC
TRBJ1-5,few,TRBV28,TRBD1,CASSSRDRGHTQPQHF,TGTGCCAGCAGTTCCAGGGACAGGGGGCACACTCAGCCCCAGCATTTT
TRBJ2-3,.,TRBV5-1,TRBD2,CASSLGLADTDTQYF,TGCGCCAGCAGCTTGGGACTAGCGGACACAGATACGCAGTATTTT
TRBJ1-3,.,TRBV7-2,.,CASSSRGGSGNTIYF,TGTGCCAGCAGCTCTAGAGGAGGCTCTGGAAACACCATATATTTT
TRBJ1-1,.,TRBV6-2/TRBV6-3,.,CASSYSRNTEAFF,TGTGCCAGCAGTTATTCGAGGAACACTGAAGCTTTCTTT
TRBJ2-7,.,TRBV6-2/TRBV6-3,.,CASSNNGVVPYEQYF,TGTGCCAGCAGCAACAACGGAGTGGTCCCCTACGAGCAGTACTTC
TRBJ1-3,.,TRBV12-2,.,CASRLAQGRDTIYF,TGTGCAAGTCGCTTAGCTCAGGGGCGGGACACCATATATTTT
TRBJ2-7,.,TRBV25-1,TRBD1,CASRRTGGSYEQYF,TGTGCCAGCAGGAGGACAGGGGGCTCCTACGAGCAGTACTTC
TRBJ1-4,.,TRBV29-1,TRBD1,CSVQQGSANEKLFF,TGCAGCGTACAACAGGGGTCAGCTAATGAAAAACTGTTTTTT